Below, one T cell receptor (beta chain) is given with its context. The antigen is not known. This sample is drawn from a study of cytomegalovirus exposure and HLA in healthy donors. Whole-study results and caveats: A likely sequencing artifact accounted for one observed cluster of highly shared sequence variants. Analysis performed later found 16,000 or so TCR beta sequences associated with HLA alleles at 0.05 false discovery rate.

The V and J ends lost 3 bases and 3 bases, in that order; junction bases with no gene match: 3. Looked up from germline, CDR1 is LNHNV and CDR2 is YYDKDF (reference sequence). The CDR3 totals 16 residues. PCR amplification relied on 60 Vbeta primers (plus 13 Jbeta primers). Repertoires were generated with immunoSEQ multiplex PCR, while TCRdb's copy carries only in-frame clones and drops some. The sample contains 140,000 to 150,000 clones, 76% of which appear only once. The chain couples TRBV15 to TRBJ2-3; 13 bases match TRBD2. The receptor was isolated from a man aged 40-50 years in good health and CMV-seronegative. Sequenced sample: PBMCs. In DNA form, the CDR3 reads TGTGCCACCAGCAGCAAGACTAGCGGGGGGACAGATACGCAGTATTTT. It is translated as CATSSKTSGGTDTQYF.